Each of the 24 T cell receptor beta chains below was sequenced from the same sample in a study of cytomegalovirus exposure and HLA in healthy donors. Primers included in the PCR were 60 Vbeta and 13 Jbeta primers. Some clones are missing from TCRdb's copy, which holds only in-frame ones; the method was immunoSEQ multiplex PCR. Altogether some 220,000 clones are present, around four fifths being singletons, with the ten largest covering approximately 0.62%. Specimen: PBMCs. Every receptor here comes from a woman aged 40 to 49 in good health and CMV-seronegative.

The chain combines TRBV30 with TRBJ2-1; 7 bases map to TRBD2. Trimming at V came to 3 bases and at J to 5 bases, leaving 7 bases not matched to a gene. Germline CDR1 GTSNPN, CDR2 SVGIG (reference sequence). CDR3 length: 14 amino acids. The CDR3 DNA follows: TGTGCCTGGAGCCGGGGGGTTCGGGACAATGAGCAGTTCTTC. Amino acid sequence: CAWSRGVRDNEQFF. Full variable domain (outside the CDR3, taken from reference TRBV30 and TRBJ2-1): SQTIHQWPATLVQPVGSPLSLECTVEGTSNPNLYWYRQAAGRGLQLLFYSVGIGQISSEVPQNLSASRPQDRQFILSSKKLLLSDSGFYLCAWSRGVRDNEQFFGPGTRLTVL.

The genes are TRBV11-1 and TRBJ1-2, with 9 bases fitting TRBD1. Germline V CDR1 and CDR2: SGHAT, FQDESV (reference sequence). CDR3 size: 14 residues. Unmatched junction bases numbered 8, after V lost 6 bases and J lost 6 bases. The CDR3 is CASRDTGGSNGYTF. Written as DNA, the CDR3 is TGTGCCAGCAGAGATACAGGGGGCTCAAATGGCTACACCTTC. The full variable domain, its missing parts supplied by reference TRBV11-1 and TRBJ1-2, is EAEVAQSPRYKITEKSQAVAFWCDPISGHATLYWYRQILGQGPELLVQFQDESVVDDSQLPKDRFSAERLKGVDSTLKIQPAELGDSAMYLCASRDTGGSNGYTFGSGTRLTVV.

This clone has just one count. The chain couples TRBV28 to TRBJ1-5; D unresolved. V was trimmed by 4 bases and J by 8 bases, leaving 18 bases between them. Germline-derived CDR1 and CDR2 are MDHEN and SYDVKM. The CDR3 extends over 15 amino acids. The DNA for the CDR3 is TGTGCCAGCAGTTGGGCTCGGTGGCAAGAGAAGCCCCAGCATTTT. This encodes CASSWARWQEKPQHF.

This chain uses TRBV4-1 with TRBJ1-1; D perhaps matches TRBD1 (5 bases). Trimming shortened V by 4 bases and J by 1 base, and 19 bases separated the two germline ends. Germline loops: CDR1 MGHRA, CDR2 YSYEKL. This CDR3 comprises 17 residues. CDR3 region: CASSRDEWTRENTEAFF. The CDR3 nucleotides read TGCGCCAGCAGCCGAGACGAATGGACAAGGGAGAACACTGAAGCTTTCTTT.

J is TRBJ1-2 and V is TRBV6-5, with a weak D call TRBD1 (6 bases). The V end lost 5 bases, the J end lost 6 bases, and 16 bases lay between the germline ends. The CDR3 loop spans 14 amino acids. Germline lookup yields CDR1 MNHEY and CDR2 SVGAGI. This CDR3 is CASSATGTKDGYTF. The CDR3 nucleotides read TGTGCCAGCAGTGCAACCGGGACAAAGGATGGCTACACCTTC.

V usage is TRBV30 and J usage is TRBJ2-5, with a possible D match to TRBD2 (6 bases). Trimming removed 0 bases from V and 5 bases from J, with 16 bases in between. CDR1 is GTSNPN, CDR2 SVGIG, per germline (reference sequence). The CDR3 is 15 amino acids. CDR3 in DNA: TGTGCCTGGAGTGTAAGCGGTTCCGGAGGGGAGACCCAGTACTTC. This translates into CAWSVSGSGGETQYF.

The CDR3 here is CASSQVRFREGPLHF. The CDR3 nucleotides are TGTGCCAGCAGCCAAGTCAGGTTTCGGGAGGGTCCCCTCCACTTT. The chain employs TRBV4-2 and TRBJ1-6, with D uncertain. The germline gives CDR1 LGHNA, CDR2 YNFKEQ. The V end lost 1 base, the J end lost 13 bases, and 17 bases lay between the germline ends. CDR3 length: 15 amino acids.

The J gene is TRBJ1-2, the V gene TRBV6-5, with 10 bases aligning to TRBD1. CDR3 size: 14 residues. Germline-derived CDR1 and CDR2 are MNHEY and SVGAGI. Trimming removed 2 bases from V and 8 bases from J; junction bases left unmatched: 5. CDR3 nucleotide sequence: TGTGCCAGCAGTTACCGGGACAGGGGCCGGGGCTACACCTTC. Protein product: CASSYRDRGRGYTF.

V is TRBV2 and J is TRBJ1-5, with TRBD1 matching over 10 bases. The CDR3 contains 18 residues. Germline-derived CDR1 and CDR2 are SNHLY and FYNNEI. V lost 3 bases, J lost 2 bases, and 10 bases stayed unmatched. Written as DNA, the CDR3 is TGTGCCAGCAGTGAGAGGGTGCTTGGACAGGGGGGCAATCAGCCCCAGCATTTT. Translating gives CASSERVLGQGGNQPQHF.

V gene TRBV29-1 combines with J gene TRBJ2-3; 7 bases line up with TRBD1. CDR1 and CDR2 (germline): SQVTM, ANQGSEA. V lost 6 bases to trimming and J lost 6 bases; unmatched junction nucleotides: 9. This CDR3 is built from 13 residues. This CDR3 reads CSVRTGPRDTQYF. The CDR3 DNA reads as TGCAGCGTGCGGACAGGACCCCGGGATACGCAGTATTTT.

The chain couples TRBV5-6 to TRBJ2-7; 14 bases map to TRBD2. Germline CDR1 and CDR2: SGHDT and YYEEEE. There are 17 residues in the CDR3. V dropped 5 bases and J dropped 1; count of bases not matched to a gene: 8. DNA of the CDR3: TGTGCCAGCAGTTCGGGACTAGCGGGGGAGTTATCCTACGAGCAGTACTTC. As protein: CASSSGLAGELSYEQYF. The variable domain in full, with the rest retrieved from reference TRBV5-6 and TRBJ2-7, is DAGVTQSPTHLIKTRGQQVTLRCSPKSGHDTVSWYQQALGQGPQFIFQYYEEEERQRGNFPDRFSGHQFPNYSSELNVNALLLGDSALYLCASSSGLAGELSYEQYFGPGTRLTVT.

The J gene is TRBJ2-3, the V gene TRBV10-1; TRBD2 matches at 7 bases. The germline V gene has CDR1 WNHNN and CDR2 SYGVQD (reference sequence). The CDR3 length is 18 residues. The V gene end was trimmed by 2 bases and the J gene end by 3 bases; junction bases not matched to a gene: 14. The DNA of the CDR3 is TGCGCCAGCAGTGAGCCGCTTTACAGCGGCGGGGGAACAGATACGCAGTATTTT. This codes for CASSEPLYSGGGTDTQYF.

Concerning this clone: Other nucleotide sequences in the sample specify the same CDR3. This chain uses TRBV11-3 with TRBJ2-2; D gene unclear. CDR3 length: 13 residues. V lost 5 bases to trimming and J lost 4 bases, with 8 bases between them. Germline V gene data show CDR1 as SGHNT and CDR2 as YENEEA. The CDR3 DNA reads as TGTGCCAGCAGCCCGCGTGGCACCGGGGAGCTGTTTTTT. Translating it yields CASSPRGTGELFF.

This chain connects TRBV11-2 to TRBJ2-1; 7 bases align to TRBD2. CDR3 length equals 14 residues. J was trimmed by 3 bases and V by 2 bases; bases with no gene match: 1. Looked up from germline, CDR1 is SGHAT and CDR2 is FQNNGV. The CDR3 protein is CASSLLAVYNEQFF. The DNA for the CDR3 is TGTGCCAGCAGCTTACTAGCGGTCTACAATGAGCAGTTCTTC.

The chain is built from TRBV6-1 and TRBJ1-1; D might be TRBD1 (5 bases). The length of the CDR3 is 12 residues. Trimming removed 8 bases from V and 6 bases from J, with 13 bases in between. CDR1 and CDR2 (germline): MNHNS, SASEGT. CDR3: CASLGQEPEAFF. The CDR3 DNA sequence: TGTGCCAGCCTGGGGCAGGAACCTGAAGCTTTCTTT.

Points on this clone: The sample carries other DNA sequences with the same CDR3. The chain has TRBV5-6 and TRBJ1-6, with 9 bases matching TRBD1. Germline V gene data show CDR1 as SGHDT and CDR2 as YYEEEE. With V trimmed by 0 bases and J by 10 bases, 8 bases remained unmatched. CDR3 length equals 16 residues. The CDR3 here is CASSLERQGGWSPLHF. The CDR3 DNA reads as TGTGCCAGCAGCTTGGAAAGACAGGGGGGGTGGTCACCCCTCCACTTT. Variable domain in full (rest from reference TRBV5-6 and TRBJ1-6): DAGVTQSPTHLIKTRGQQVTLRCSPKSGHDTVSWYQQALGQGPQFIFQYYEEEERQRGNFPDRFSGHQFPNYSSELNVNALLLGDSALYLCASSLERQGGWSPLHFGNGTRLTVT.

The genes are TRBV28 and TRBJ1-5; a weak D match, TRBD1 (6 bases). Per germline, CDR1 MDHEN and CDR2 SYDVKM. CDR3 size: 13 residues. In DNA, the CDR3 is TGTGCTCAAGGGGGGGATAGCAATCAGCCCCAGCATTTT. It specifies CAQGGDSNQPQHF.

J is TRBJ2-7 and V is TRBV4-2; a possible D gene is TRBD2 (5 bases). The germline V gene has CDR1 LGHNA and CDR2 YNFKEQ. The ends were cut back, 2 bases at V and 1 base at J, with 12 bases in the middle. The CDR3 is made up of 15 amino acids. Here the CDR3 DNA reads TGTGCCAGCAGCCAAAACCCCGGGGATTCCTACGAGCAGTACTTC. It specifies CASSQNPGDSYEQYF.

CDR3 sequence (DNA): TGCGCCAGCAGCCAAATTGACAGGGGTAGAGACATTCAGTACTTC. Protein product: CASSQIDRGRDIQYF. This chain links TRBV4-1 with TRBJ2-4, with 8 nucleotides matching TRBD1. With 2 bases clipped from V and 8 bases from J, the junction kept 8 bases outside the gene matches. Germline CDR1 MGHRA, CDR2 YSYEKL. The length of the CDR3 is 15 residues.

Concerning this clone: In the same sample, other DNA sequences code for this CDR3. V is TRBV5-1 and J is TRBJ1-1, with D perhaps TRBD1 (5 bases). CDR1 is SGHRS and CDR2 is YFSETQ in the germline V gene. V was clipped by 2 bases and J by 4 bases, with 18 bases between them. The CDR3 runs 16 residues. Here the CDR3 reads CASSLTPGRESTEAFF. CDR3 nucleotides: TGCGCCAGCAGCTTAACCCCGGGGCGGGAGAGCACTGAAGCTTTCTTT.

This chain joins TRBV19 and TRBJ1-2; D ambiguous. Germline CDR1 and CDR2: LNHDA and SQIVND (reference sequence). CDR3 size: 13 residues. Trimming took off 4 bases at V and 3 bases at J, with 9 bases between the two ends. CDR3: CASSKSVYYGYTF. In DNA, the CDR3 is TGTGCCAGTAGTAAGTCGGTATACTATGGCTACACCTTC.

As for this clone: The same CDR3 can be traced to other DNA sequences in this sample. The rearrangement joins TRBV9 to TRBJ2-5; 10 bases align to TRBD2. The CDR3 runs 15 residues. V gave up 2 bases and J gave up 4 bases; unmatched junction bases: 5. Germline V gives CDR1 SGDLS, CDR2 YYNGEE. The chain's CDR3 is CASSVGSGGGETQYF. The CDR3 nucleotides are TGTGCCAGCAGCGTTGGAAGCGGGGGGGGAGAGACCCAGTACTTC. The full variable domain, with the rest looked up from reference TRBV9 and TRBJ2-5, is DSGVTQTPKHLITATGQRVTLRCSPRSGDLSVYWYQQSLDQGLQFLIQYYNGEERAKGNILERFSAQQFPDLHSELNLSSLELGDSALYFCASSVGSGGGETQYFGPGTRLLVL.

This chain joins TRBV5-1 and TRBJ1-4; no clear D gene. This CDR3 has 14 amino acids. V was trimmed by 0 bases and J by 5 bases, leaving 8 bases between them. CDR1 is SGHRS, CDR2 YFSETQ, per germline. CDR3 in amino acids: CASSLDFSNEKLFF. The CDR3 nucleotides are TGCGCCAGCAGCTTGGATTTTTCGAATGAAAAACTGTTTTTT. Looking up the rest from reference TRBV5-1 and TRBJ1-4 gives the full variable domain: KAGVTQTPRYLIKTRGQQVTLSCSPISGHRSVSWYQQTPGQGLQFLFEYFSETQRNKGNFPGRFSGRQFSNSRSEMNVSTLELGDSALYLCASSLDFSNEKLFFGSGTQLSVL.

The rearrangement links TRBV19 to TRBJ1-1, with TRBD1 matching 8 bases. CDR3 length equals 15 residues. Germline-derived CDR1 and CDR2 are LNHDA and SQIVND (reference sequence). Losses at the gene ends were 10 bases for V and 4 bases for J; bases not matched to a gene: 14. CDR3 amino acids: CATRHSRGRSTEAFF. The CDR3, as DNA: TGTGCCACCCGTCATTCCAGGGGGCGGAGCACTGAAGCTTTCTTT.